This TCR beta chain was sequenced in a study of radiation and T cells in renal cell carcinoma. The overall study: Nephrectomy followed 15 Gy stereotactic body radiation by 4 weeks.

As to this clone: What it binds is unknown.

TCRdb's copy holds only in-frame clones and misses some; the assay was immunoSEQ multiplex PCR. The sample holds 150,000 or so clones, about 88% seen once. The time point is: baseline pretreatment blood. Regarding treatment: 15 Gy SBRT to primary tumor, nephrectomy 4 weeks later. Blood was sampled at baseline, 2 weeks and 4 weeks after SBRT. Clear cell pathology was present in this patient's renal cell carcinoma. Study-wide results and caveats: From baseline, blood top tumor clonotypes peaked at 2 weeks post-radiation.

The source is a woman in her seventies with renal cell carcinoma. The specimen was blood, collected from a patient whose treatment included radiotherapy and nephrectomy.

The CDR3 bases are TGTGCCAGCAGTCCCGGAGGTAGCGGGGACACCGGGGAGCTGTTTTTT. Amino acid sequence: CASSPGGSGDTGELFF. The chain carries TRBV6-6 and TRBJ2-2; 8 bases line up with TRBD2. The CDR3 loop spans 16 amino acids. Germline CDR1 is MNHNY and CDR2 is SVGAGI (reference sequence). V shed 5 bases and J 3 bases; nucleotides not matched to a gene: 8.